The 21 T cell receptor beta chains in this list originate from one sample, sequenced in a study of T cells after yellow fever vaccination. TCRdb itself ran the 5' RACE reads through MiXCR, one entry per CDR3 protein. Of about 330,000 distinct CDR3 sequences listed, 4.1% are singletons. The material was PBMCs, obtained 5 days after the yellow fever booster vaccination. Source of these receptors: a man aged 18 to 29 who received the YFV17D yellow fever vaccine.

This clonotype was recorded a few times. The V and J genes are TRBV20-1 and TRBJ2-1, with 8 bases aligning to TRBD2. Germline values: CDR1 DFQATT, CDR2 SNEGSKA (reference sequence). CDR3 length: 17 amino acids. The trim removed 0 bases at V and 0 bases at J, leaving 7 bases unmatched. CDR3 bases: TGCAGTGCTAGAGATCGGGGGGGCTCTAGCTCCTACAATGAGCAGTTCTTC. It translates to CSARDRGGSSSYNEQFF.

This clonotype has a count of ten or more. V usage is TRBV7-3 and J usage is TRBJ2-5; no definite D call. Trimming removed 0 bases at V and 4 bases at J, with 12 bases between. The germline V gene has CDR1 SGHTA and CDR2 FQGTGA. CDR3 size: 15 residues. CDR3 protein: CASSLTSGGAETQYF. For the CDR3, the DNA is TGTGCCAGCAGCTTAACGTCGGGCGGCGCAGAGACCCAGTACTTC.

This clonotype was seen only a few times. The chain couples TRBV12-3 or TRBV12-4 to TRBJ2-2; 7 nucleotides align to TRBD1. The V and J ends lost 8 bases and 7 bases, in that order; junction bases with no gene match: 13. The CDR3 loop spans 15 amino acids. The CDR3 loop is CASRSRDSRNGELFF. The CDR3, as DNA: TGTGCCAGCCGGTCCAGGGACAGTAGGAACGGGGAGCTGTTTTTT.

This clonotype has more than one count but fewer than ten. This rearrangement joins TRBV7-9 to TRBJ2-7; 7 nucleotides agree with TRBD1. CDR3 length: 12 residues. Germline-derived CDR1 and CDR2 are SEHNR and FQNEAQ (reference sequence). V lost 5 bases, J lost 6 bases, and 4 bases stayed unmatched. CDR3 loop: CASSNRGPEQYF. The CDR3 DNA reads as TGTGCCAGCAGCAACAGGGGTCCCGAGCAGTACTTC.

The chain carries TRBV12-3 or TRBV12-4 and TRBJ1-4; D is unclear. The CDR3 length is 13 residues. Trimming shortened V by 4 bases and J by 7 bases, and 10 bases separated the two germline ends. The CDR3: CASSSSGFEKLFF. The CDR3 nucleotides read TGTGCCAGCAGTTCGTCCGGGTTTGAAAAACTGTTTTTT.

This clonotype was seen ten or more times. This chain connects TRBV5-1 to TRBJ2-1, with D possibly matching TRBD1 (6 bases). V dropped 0 bases and J dropped 1 base, with 8 bases sitting between them. Germline CDR1 is SGHRS and CDR2 is YFSETQ. This CDR3 contains 15 residues. This chain's CDR3 is CASSLEGVSYNEQFF. CDR3 sequence (DNA): TGCGCCAGCAGCTTGGAGGGGGTTTCCTACAATGAGCAGTTCTTC.

J is TRBJ1-3 and V is TRBV18; no clear D gene. Trimming cost V 0 bases and J 0 bases, with 6 bases left between them. This CDR3 has 15 amino acids. Looked up from germline, CDR1 is KGHSH and CDR2 is LQKENI. CDR3 protein: CASSPPGRSGNTIYF. CDR3 in DNA: TGTGCCAGCTCACCACCGGGCCGCTCTGGAAACACCATATATTTT.

This clonotype was found many times. In DNA, the CDR3 is TGTGCCAGCAGGAGTACAGGGATTTACGAGACCCAGTACTTC. It specifies CASRSTGIYETQYF. The chain couples TRBV6-5 to TRBJ2-5; perhaps TRBD1 as D (6 bases). Looked up from germline, CDR1 is MNHEY and CDR2 is SVGAGI. The CDR3 totals 14 residues. V was clipped by 6 bases and J by 5 bases, with 16 bases between them.

This clonotype came up a few times. This chain uses TRBV7-2 with TRBJ2-7, with D tentatively TRBD1 or TRBD2 (5 bases each). Germline V gives CDR1 SGHTA, CDR2 FQGNSA. The CDR3 runs 15 residues. V was cut by 5 bases and J by 3 bases, with 17 bases left in between. The CDR3 spells CASSVSGGPNYEQYV. Written as DNA, the CDR3 is TGTGCCAGCAGCGTTAGTGGGGGACCCAACTACGAGCAGTACGTC.

In this sample, this clonotype turned up many times. This rearrangement joins TRBV9 to TRBJ2-7; 7 bases are a match to TRBD1. The CDR3 is 14 amino acids. Germline loops: CDR1 SGDLS, CDR2 YYNGEE. Trimming cost V 4 bases and J 1 base; bases outside gene matches: 5. The DNA of the CDR3 is TGTGCCAGCAGCCTTCGGGACAGTTCCTACGAGCAGTACTTC. Translation: CASSLRDSSYEQYF.

There are many counts of this clonotype. V usage is TRBV7-2 and J usage is TRBJ2-5; unclear D gene. The CDR3 has 13 amino acids. Trimming shortened V by 4 bases and J by 4 bases, and 10 bases separated the two germline ends. Germline CDR1 is SGHTA and CDR2 is FQGNSA. The chain's CDR3 is CASSSDIRETQYF. Written as DNA, the CDR3 is TGTGCCAGCAGCTCCGACATCCGAGAGACCCAGTACTTC. The complete variable domain, with remaining parts taken from reference TRBV7-2 and TRBJ2-5, reads GAGVSQSPSNKVTEKGKDVELRCDPISGHTALYWYRQSLGQGLEFLIYFQGNSAPDKSGLPSDRFSAERTGGSVSTLTIQRTQQEDSAVYLCASSSDIRETQYFGPGTRLLVL.

This clonotype was observed a few times. The J gene is TRBJ2-7, the V gene TRBV20-1, with unresolved D. Trimming cost V 0 bases and J 0 bases, with 12 bases left between them. Germline V gives CDR1 DFQATT, CDR2 SNEGSKA (reference sequence). The CDR3 loop spans 15 amino acids. CDR3 loop: CSARDPGRSSYEQYF. CDR3 DNA: TGCAGTGCTAGAGATCCTGGCAGGTCCTCCTACGAGCAGTACTTC.

There are a few counts of this clonotype. This chain joins TRBV4-2 and TRBJ2-5, with 8 bases that match TRBD2. Germline lookup yields CDR1 LGHNA and CDR2 YNFKEQ. Losses at the gene ends were 0 bases for V and 2 bases for J; bases not matched to a gene: 8. This CDR3 has 17 amino acids. The chain's CDR3 is CASSQDPGLAGQETQYF. DNA for the CDR3: TGTGCCAGCAGCCAAGATCCGGGCTTAGCGGGGCAAGAGACCCAGTACTTC.

Many counts were recorded for this clonotype. The chain combines TRBV11-2 with TRBJ2-5; a possible D gene is TRBD2 (6 bases). The V and J ends lost 4 bases and 7 bases respectively, with 13 bases between them. The CDR3 totals 13 residues. The germline V gene encodes CDR1 SGHAT and CDR2 FQNNGV. CDR3 protein: CASSSWRRGTQYF. The CDR3 nucleotides read TGTGCCAGCAGCTCGTGGCGGAGGGGGACCCAGTACTTC.

This clonotype was counted a few times. The chain uses TRBV7-2 and TRBJ2-6; D perhaps matches TRBD2 (6 bases). Germline V gene data show CDR1 as SGHTA and CDR2 as FQGNSA. CDR3 length: 14 residues. V was shortened by 3 bases and J by 13 bases, with 16 bases between the two germline ends. In DNA form, the CDR3 reads TGTGCCAGCAGCTTTGGAGGGAAGGATCGAGTCCTGACTTTC. It is translated as CASSFGGKDRVLTF.

This clonotype was observed a few times. The J gene is TRBJ2-7, the V gene TRBV9; 8 nucleotides match TRBD1. Trimming took 0 bases from V and 4 from J; bases not matched to a gene: 6. The CDR3 consists of 15 residues. The germline V gene encodes CDR1 SGDLS and CDR2 YYNGEE. The CDR3 loop is CASSVGRDRRYEQYF. CDR3 in DNA: TGTGCCAGCAGCGTAGGCCGGGACAGGCGATACGAGCAGTACTTC.

V is TRBV7-9 and J is TRBJ2-7; D uncertain. Germline CDR1 reads SEHNR; CDR2 reads FQNEAQ (reference sequence). V was trimmed by 5 bases and J by 2 bases, leaving 10 bases between them. The CDR3 has 13 amino acids. CDR3 residues: CASSPSRAYEQYF. The CDR3 DNA reads TGTGCCAGCAGCCCCTCAAGGGCCTACGAGCAGTACTTC.

A few counts support this clonotype. This chain's CDR3 is CASSFRGTLYGYTF. In nucleotides, the CDR3 is TGTGCCAGCAGTTTCAGGGGTACCCTCTATGGCTACACCTTC. This rearrangement joins TRBV7-9 to TRBJ1-2, with a weak D call TRBD1 (6 bases). V lost 6 bases and J lost 4, with 15 bases in between. The CDR3 totals 14 residues. Germline lookup yields CDR1 SEHNR and CDR2 FQNEAQ (reference sequence).

This clonotype came up many times. V and J are TRBV18 and TRBJ2-3; D remains ambiguous. The V and J ends lost 6 bases and 2 bases respectively, with 9 bases between them. This CDR3 contains 13 residues. Germline loops: CDR1 KGHSH, CDR2 LQKENI. The CDR3, as DNA: TGTGCCAGCTCTAGGCTATCCACAGATACGCAGTATTTT. Translation gives CASSRLSTDTQYF.

This clonotype was seen only a few times. This chain links TRBV19 with TRBJ1-2, with D perhaps matching TRBD1 (6 bases). CDR3 length equals 13 residues. V lost 7 bases and J 4 bases, leaving 13 bases between the germline ends. CDR1 LNHDA and CDR2 SQIVND come from the germline V gene (reference sequence). The CDR3 sequence: CASNLGGLYGYTF. For the CDR3, the DNA is TGTGCCAGTAACCTCGGGGGGCTCTATGGCTACACCTTC.

There are many counts of this clonotype. V usage is TRBV6-5 and J usage is TRBJ2-5, with no clear D. V was clipped by 8 bases and J by 3 bases, with 13 bases between them. Germline V gene data show CDR1 as MNHEY and CDR2 as SVGAGI. CDR3 size: 13 residues. The CDR3 reads CASLVTLEETQYF. CDR3 nucleotide sequence: TGTGCCAGCTTAGTCACTCTCGAAGAGACCCAGTACTTC.